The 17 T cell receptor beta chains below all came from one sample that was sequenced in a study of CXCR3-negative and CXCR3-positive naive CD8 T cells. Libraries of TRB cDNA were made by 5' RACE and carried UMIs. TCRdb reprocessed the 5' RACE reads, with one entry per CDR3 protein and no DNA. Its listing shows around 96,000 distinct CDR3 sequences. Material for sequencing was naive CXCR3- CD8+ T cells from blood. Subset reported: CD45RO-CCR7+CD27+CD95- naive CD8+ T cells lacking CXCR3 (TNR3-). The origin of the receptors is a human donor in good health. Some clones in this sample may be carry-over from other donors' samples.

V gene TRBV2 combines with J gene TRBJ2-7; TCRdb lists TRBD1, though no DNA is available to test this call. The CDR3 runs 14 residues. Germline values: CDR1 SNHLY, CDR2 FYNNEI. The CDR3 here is CASSAGTSLVEQYF.

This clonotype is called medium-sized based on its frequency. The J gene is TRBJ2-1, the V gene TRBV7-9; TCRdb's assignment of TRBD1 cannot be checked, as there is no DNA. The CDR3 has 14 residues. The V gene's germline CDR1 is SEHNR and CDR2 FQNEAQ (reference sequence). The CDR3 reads CASSIHQGYNEQFF.

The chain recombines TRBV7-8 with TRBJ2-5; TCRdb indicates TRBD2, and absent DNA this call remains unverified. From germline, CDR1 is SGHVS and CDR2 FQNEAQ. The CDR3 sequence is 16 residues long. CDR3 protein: CASRHTSGVIQETQYF.

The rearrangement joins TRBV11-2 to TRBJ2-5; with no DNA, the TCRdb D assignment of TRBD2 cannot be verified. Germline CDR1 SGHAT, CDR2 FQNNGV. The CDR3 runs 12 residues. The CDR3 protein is CASSLDHLRVYF.

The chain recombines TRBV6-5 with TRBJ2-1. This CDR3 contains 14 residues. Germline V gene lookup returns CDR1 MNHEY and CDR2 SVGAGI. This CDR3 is CASSYSAPSDEQFF.

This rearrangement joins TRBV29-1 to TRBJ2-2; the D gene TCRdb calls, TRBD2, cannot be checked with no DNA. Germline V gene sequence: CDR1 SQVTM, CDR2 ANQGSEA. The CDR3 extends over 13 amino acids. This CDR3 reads CSVVWGPTGELFF.

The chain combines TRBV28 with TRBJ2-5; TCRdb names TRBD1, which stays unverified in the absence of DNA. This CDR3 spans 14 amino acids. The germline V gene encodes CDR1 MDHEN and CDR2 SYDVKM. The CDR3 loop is CASSFGTVQETQYF. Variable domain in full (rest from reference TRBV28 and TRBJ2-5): DVKVTQSSRYLVKRTGEKVFLECVQDMDHENMFWYRQDPGLGLRLIYFSYDVKMKEKGDIPEGYSVSREKKERFSLILESASTNQTSMYLCASSFGTVQETQYFGPGTRLLVL.

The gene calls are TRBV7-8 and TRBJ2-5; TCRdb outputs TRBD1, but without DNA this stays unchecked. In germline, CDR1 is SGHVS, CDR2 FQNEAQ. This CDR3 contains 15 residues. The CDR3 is CASSLFPGGQETQYF. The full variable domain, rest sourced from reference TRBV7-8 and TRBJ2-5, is GAGVSQSPRYKVAKRGQDVALRCDPISGHVSLFWYQQALGQGPEFLTYFQNEAQLDKSGLPSDRFFAERPEGSVSTLKIQRTQQEDSAVYLCASSLFPGGQETQYFGPGTRLLVL.

This chain's CDR3 is CASSLVGSGNEQFF. The chain couples TRBV12-3 or TRBV12-4 to TRBJ2-1; the TRBD2 assignment by TCRdb is unverifiable without DNA. The CDR3 extends over 14 amino acids.

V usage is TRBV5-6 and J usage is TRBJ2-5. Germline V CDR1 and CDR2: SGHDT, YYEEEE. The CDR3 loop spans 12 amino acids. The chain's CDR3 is CASSPDFETQYF.

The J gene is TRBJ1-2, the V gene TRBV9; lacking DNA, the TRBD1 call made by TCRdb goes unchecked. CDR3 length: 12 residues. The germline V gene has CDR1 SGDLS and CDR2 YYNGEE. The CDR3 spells CASSGDGYGYTF.

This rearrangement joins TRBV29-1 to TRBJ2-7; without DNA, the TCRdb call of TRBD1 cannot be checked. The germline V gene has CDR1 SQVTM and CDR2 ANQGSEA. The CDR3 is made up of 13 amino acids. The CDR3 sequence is CSATGGKAYEQYF.

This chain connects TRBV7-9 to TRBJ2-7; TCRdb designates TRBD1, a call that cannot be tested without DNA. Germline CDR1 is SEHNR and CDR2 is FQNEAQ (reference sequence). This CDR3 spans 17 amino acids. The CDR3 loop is CASRQGVRGGGFDEQYF. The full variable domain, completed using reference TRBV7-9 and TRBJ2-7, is DTGVSQNPRHKITKRGQNVTFRCDPISEHNRLYWYRQTLGQGPEFLTYFQNEAQLEKSRLLSDRFSAERPKGSFSTLEIQRTEQGDSAMYLCASRQGVRGGGFDEQYFGPGTRLTVT.

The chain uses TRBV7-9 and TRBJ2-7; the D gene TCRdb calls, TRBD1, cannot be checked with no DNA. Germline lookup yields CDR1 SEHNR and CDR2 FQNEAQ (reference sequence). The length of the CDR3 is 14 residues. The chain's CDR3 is CASSLALPPYEQYF.

The CDR3 protein is CASSFRQPTGELFF. The V gene is TRBV12-3 or TRBV12-4, the J gene TRBJ2-2; TCRdb's D call, TRBD1, is unchecked because there is no DNA. This CDR3 contains 14 residues.

The CDR3 sequence: CSAVTGAGTEAFF. The chain couples TRBV29-1 to TRBJ1-1; absent DNA, TCRdb's TRBD1 call cannot be checked. The germline CDR1 and CDR2 sequences are SQVTM and ANQGSEA. The CDR3 runs 13 residues.

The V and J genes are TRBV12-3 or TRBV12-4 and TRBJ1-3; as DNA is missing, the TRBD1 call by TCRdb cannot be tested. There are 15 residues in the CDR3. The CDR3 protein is CARRKDRESGNTIYF.